What follows are 15 T cell receptor beta chains derived from one specimen sequenced in a study of T cell responses to AZD1222 COVID-19 vaccine. TCRdb's table, derived via immunoSEQ multiplex PCR, lists solely in-frame clones and lacks some. The repertoire has fewer than 80,000 clones, 70% to 80% of them found once; the top ten carry 23%. The specimen was peripheral blood, collected on day 0 of MenACWY control vaccination. The source of these receptors is an adult in good health.

The chain uses TRBV3-1 (or the pseudogene TRBV3-2) and TRBJ1-6; D gene ambiguous. V dropped 0 bases and J dropped 8 bases, with 11 bases sitting between them. The CDR3 sequence is 15 residues long. Germline V gene lookup returns CDR1 LGHDT and CDR2 YNNKEL (reference sequence). CDR3 sequence: CASSQDRGTDSPLHF. For the CDR3, the DNA is TGTGCCAGCAGCCAAGATCGGGGAACGGATTCACCCCTCCACTTT.

V and J are TRBV7-9 and TRBJ2-1; D possibly uses TRBD1 or TRBD2 (5 bases each). The germline gives CDR1 SEHNR, CDR2 FQNEAQ (reference sequence). The CDR3 has 13 amino acids. Trimming pared 4 bases from V and 7 bases from J, leaving 11 bases between. The DNA of the CDR3 is TGTGCCAGCAGCTCTCCTTGGGGGAATGAGCAGTTCTTC. It codes for CASSSPWGNEQFF. The whole variable domain, filled in from reference TRBV7-9 and TRBJ2-1, reads DTGVSQNPRHKITKRGQNVTFRCDPISEHNRLYWYRQTLGQGPEFLTYFQNEAQLEKSRLLSDRFSAERPKGSFSTLEIQRTEQGDSAMYLCASSSPWGNEQFFGPGTRLTVL.

This chain uses TRBV2 with TRBJ1-5, with D unresolved. The CDR3 is 13 residues long. From germline, CDR1 is SNHLY and CDR2 FYNNEI. Between the trimmed V and J ends, which lost 1 base and 9 bases, there was a span of 10 bases. CDR3 DNA: TGTGCCAGCAGTGAAGGGGTGGGAAGGCCCCAGCATTTT. Translation: CASSEGVGRPQHF.

A remark on this clone: One end of the junction fails to match germline, which may point to a read error. The chain recombines TRBV2 with TRBJ2-3; 8 bases match TRBD2. The CDR3 is 14 residues long. Germline assignment: CDR1 SNHLY and CDR2 FYNNEI. The CDR3 reads CASSKAGGTDTQYF. The CDR3 DNA reads TGTGCCAGCAGTAAAGCGGGGGGCACAGATACGCAGTATTTT.

The chain combines TRBV5-1 with TRBJ2-1, with D perhaps TRBD2 (6 bases). Germline assignment: CDR1 SGHRS and CDR2 YFSETQ. V was cut by 2 bases and J by 3 bases, with 12 bases left in between. The CDR3 is 15 amino acids. The CDR3 region is CASSLWGTYYNEQFF. The CDR3 bases are TGCGCCAGCAGCTTATGGGGGACTTACTACAATGAGCAGTTCTTC.

The chain links TRBV28 to TRBJ1-5; D not resolved. Trimming stripped 4 bases from V and 0 bases from J, with 4 bases between. The CDR3 spans 13 residues. Germline V gives CDR1 MDHEN, CDR2 SYDVKM. The CDR3 nucleotides read TGTGCCAGCAGTTCCTTTAGCAATCAGCCCCAGCATTTT. This gives the protein CASSSFSNQPQHF.

Only one count was recorded for this clone. The V gene is TRBV18, the J gene TRBJ2-1; D may correspond to TRBD1 or TRBD2 (7 bases each). CDR3 length: 15 amino acids. Germline loops: CDR1 KGHSH, CDR2 LQKENI. Trimming took off 6 bases at V and 4 bases at J, with 16 bases between the two ends. CDR3 nucleotide sequence: TGTGCCAGCTCCGTGAGCGGGACAGCGTACAATGAGCAGTTCTTC. This sequence encodes CASSVSGTAYNEQFF.

This clone occurred once. This specimen includes other DNA sequences encoding the same CDR3. The CDR3 region has the DNA TGCGCCAGCAGCTTGGCCGGCACCTCTGGAAACACCATATATTTT. Translated, it gives CASSLAGTSGNTIYF. The chain uses TRBV5-1 and TRBJ1-3; D unresolved. CDR1 SGHRS and CDR2 YFSETQ come from the germline V gene. The CDR3 is made up of 15 amino acids. V gave up 0 bases and J gave up 0 bases, with 7 bases separating them.

The genes are TRBV18 and TRBJ2-2, with D perhaps TRBD1 (7 bases). V was pared by 0 bases and J by 4 bases, with 12 bases between. CDR3 length: 16 amino acids. Germline V CDR1 and CDR2: KGHSH, LQKENI. CDR3 loop: CASSPPNRGGTGELFF. CDR3 sequence (DNA): TGTGCCAGCTCACCACCTAACAGGGGAGGCACCGGGGAGCTGTTTTTT.

The sample holds many counts of this clone. In DNA, the CDR3 is TGTGCCAGCATCCCCGGGACAGTGAACTACGAGCAGTACTTC. As protein: CASIPGTVNYEQYF. The chain uses TRBV6-5 and TRBJ2-7; TRBD1 matches at 7 bases. V shed 7 bases and J 3 bases; nucleotides not matched to a gene: 9. CDR3 size: 14 residues. The V gene's germline CDR1 is MNHEY and CDR2 SVGAGI.

This sequence joins TRBV10-3 and TRBJ1-2, with a weak D call TRBD1 (5 bases). Trimming shortened V by 4 bases and J by 6 bases, and 9 bases separated the two germline ends. Germline values: CDR1 ENHRY, CDR2 SYGVKD. The CDR3 runs to 12 residues. CDR3 region: CAISGLRDGYTF. For the CDR3, the DNA is TGTGCCATCAGTGGCCTCAGGGATGGCTACACCTTC.

This chain links TRBV5-1 with TRBJ1-4, with a tentative D call TRBD1 (5 bases). Trimming removed 0 bases at V and 11 bases at J, with 14 bases between. CDR3 length: 14 amino acids. Germline CDR1 and CDR2: SGHRS and YFSETQ. Written as DNA, the CDR3 is TGCGCCAGCAGCTTGGATGGAGGGACGATTAAACTGTTTTTT. This codes for CASSLDGGTIKLFF.

The chain uses TRBV18 and TRBJ1-1; D might be TRBD1 (6 bases). Trimming pared 4 bases from V and 4 bases from J, leaving 19 bases between. Germline-derived CDR1 and CDR2 are KGHSH and LQKENI. This CDR3 spans 16 amino acids. CDR3 residues: CASSLNPNRVGTEAFF. As DNA, the CDR3 is TGTGCCAGCTCACTGAATCCCAACAGGGTCGGCACTGAAGCTTTCTTT.

The V and J genes are TRBV5-1 and TRBJ2-3, with 8 bases fitting TRBD1. In germline, CDR1 is SGHRS, CDR2 YFSETQ. CDR3 length: 15 residues. With V trimmed by 4 bases and J by 5 bases, 9 bases remained unmatched. CDR3 bases: TGCGCCAGCAGCCCTGGGGACAGGAAGGGAGATACGCAGTATTTT. This codes for CASSPGDRKGDTQYF. Drawing the rest from reference TRBV5-1 and TRBJ2-3, the complete variable domain is KAGVTQTPRYLIKTRGQQVTLSCSPISGHRSVSWYQQTPGQGLQFLFEYFSETQRNKGNFPGRFSGRQFSNSRSEMNVSTLELGDSALYLCASSPGDRKGDTQYFGPGTRLTVL.

The chain uses TRBV7-2 and TRBJ2-3; 8 positions match TRBD2. J gave up 0 bases and V 0 bases, and 11 bases lay outside the gene matches. The CDR3 sequence is 19 residues long. Germline V gives CDR1 SGHTA, CDR2 FQGNSA. The CDR3 sequence: CASSLAPLEKRGSTDTQYF. CDR3 bases: TGTGCCAGCAGCTTAGCCCCGTTAGAAAAGCGGGGGAGCACAGATACGCAGTATTTT.